This T cell receptor (beta chain) was recorded in a study of beta chain features in type 1 diabetes. This clone was counted between two and nine times. Its cognate antigen is unknown. Cells sorted by CD45RO/CCR7/CD25/CD127/CD95/CD27 comprised CD4+ naive, central memory, regulatory and stem cell-like memory cells. Reverse transcribing all isolated RNA meant expressed TCRB transcripts were sequenced. Produced via immunoSEQ multiplex PCR; TCRdb's table is partial and in-frame only. The repertoire has about 900,000 clones, 17% of them found once; the top ten carry 0.023%. The length of the CDR3 is 13 residues. Germline lookup yields CDR1 MNHNS and CDR2 SASEGT. V was trimmed by 7 bases and J by 3 bases, leaving 12 bases between them. Study outcomes and limitations: Patients showed naive, central memory and Treg TCRB repertoires that appeared more similar than those of healthy donors.

Sequencing input: naive CD4+ T cells from blood. This TCR was recovered from a woman under 30 in good health. The chain uses TRBV6-1 and TRBJ2-5; tentative D call: TRBD2 (6 bases). Here the CDR3 reads CASKLGGEETQYF. The CDR3 DNA follows: TGTGCCAGCAAATTGGGGGGAGAAGAGACCCAGTACTTC.